Below, 14 T cell receptor beta chains from the same sample are listed, as sequenced in a study of control samples from healthy donors and cancer patients. Method: immunoSEQ multiplex PCR; TCRdb's copy keeps in-frame clones and lacks some. Of 150,000 to 200,000 clones in the sample, 85% to 95% were seen once. Sequenced material: blood. The receptors were sampled from a man aged 30 to 39 in good health.

The V call is TRBV5-1, the J call TRBJ2-7, with D hard to call. Germline V lookup: CDR1 SGHRS, CDR2 YFSETQ. The V gene lost 0 bases and the J gene lost 3 bases, with 7 bases spanning the gap. The CDR3 has 13 amino acids. CDR3 in amino acids: CASSLGLLYEQYF. CDR3 DNA sequence: TGCGCCAGCAGCTTGGGGCTTCTCTACGAGCAGTACTTC. The variable domain in full, completed from reference TRBV5-1 and TRBJ2-7, reads KAGVTQTPRYLIKTRGQQVTLSCSPISGHRSVSWYQQTPGQGLQFLFEYFSETQRNKGNFPGRFSGRQFSNSRSEMNVSTLELGDSALYLCASSLGLLYEQYFGPGTRLTVT.

The rearrangement uses TRBV30 and TRBJ2-3, with D possibly being TRBD1 (5 bases). This CDR3 is built from 11 residues. V shed 4 bases and J shed 4 bases, with 6 bases lying between them. CDR1 GTSNPN and CDR2 SVGIG come from the germline V gene (reference sequence). The CDR3 is CAWTGPDTQYF. In DNA form, the CDR3 reads TGTGCCTGGACAGGGCCAGATACGCAGTATTTT.

The V and J genes are TRBV27 and TRBJ2-1; D is tentatively TRBD1 or TRBD2 (7 bases each). The CDR3 is 16 amino acids. Trimming pared 3 bases from V and 1 base from J, leaving 13 bases between. Germline CDR1 reads MNHEY; CDR2 reads SMNVEV (reference sequence). In DNA, the CDR3 is TGTGCCAGCAGTTTGCAGGGGGGGACTTCCTACAATGAGCAGTTCTTC. Encoded protein: CASSLQGGTSYNEQFF.

The chain combines TRBV7-2 with TRBJ1-5; D may be TRBD1 (5 bases). Germline V lookup: CDR1 SGHTA, CDR2 FQGNSA. This CDR3 has 15 residues. The germline V and J ends were trimmed by 7 bases and 0 bases, with 13 bases remaining between them. This chain's CDR3 is CASMPQGFSNQPQHF. CDR3 sequence (DNA): TGTGCCAGCATGCCCCAGGGCTTTAGCAATCAGCCCCAGCATTTT.

The V and J genes are TRBV18 and TRBJ1-2; D is perhaps TRBD1 (6 bases). Germline CDR1 KGHSH, CDR2 LQKENI. CDR3 length equals 14 residues. Trimming took off 4 bases at V and 0 bases at J, with 9 bases between the two ends. The CDR3 sequence: CASSLSGANYGYTF. In DNA, the CDR3 is TGTGCCAGCTCACTATCAGGGGCTAACTATGGCTACACCTTC.

This clone was found once. The CDR3 DNA reads TGTGCCAGCAGCTTTATCTTTATCTCCGGGGAGCTGTTTTTT. It translates to CASSFIFISGELFF. The rearrangement uses TRBV5-6 and TRBJ2-2; unclear D gene. Germline CDR1 reads SGHDT; CDR2 reads YYEEEE. V was cut by 2 bases and J by 6 bases, with 11 bases left in between. The CDR3 runs 14 residues.

The rearrangement links TRBV19 to TRBJ1-5; 7 nucleotides agree with TRBD1. V trimming: 6 bases; J trimming: 4 bases; junction bases outside the gene matches: 3. This CDR3 region has 13 residues. In germline, CDR1 is LNHDA, CDR2 SQIVND (reference sequence). This CDR3 reads CASSRDRNQPQHF. The CDR3 DNA is TGTGCCAGTAGCCGGGACAGAAATCAGCCCCAGCATTTT.

This chain uses TRBV4-1 with TRBJ2-1, with a tentative D call TRBD1 (5 bases). Germline V gene sequence: CDR1 MGHRA, CDR2 YSYEKL. Deletions cut 0 bases from V and 11 bases from J, with 11 bases between. The CDR3 has 13 residues. CDR3: CASSQDQGHQQFF. In DNA, the CDR3 is TGCGCCAGCAGCCAAGATCAGGGCCACCAGCAGTTCTTC.

CDR3 sequence reads: CATETGENTEAFF. CDR3 DNA sequence: TGTGCCACCGAAACAGGGGAGAACACTGAAGCTTTCTTT. V usage is TRBV12-3 or TRBV12-4 and J usage is TRBJ1-1; TRBD1 agrees at 7 bases. With V trimmed by 10 bases and J by 1 base, 6 bases remained unmatched. This CDR3 has 13 amino acids.

V usage is TRBV19 and J usage is TRBJ1-1, with TRBD1 matching 7 bases. The CDR3 covers 14 residues. V gave up 0 bases and J gave up 5 bases; unmatched junction bases: 3. CDR1 is LNHDA, CDR2 SQIVND, per germline (reference sequence). CDR3 sequence reads: CASSIDKGATEAFF. As DNA, the CDR3 is TGTGCCAGTAGTATAGATAAGGGGGCGACTGAAGCTTTCTTT.

The rearrangement links TRBV7-2 to TRBJ2-7; D is undetermined. CDR1 and CDR2 (germline): SGHTA, FQGNSA. This CDR3 comprises 13 residues. Trimming removed 5 bases at V and 4 bases at J, with 12 bases between. This chain's CDR3 is CASSPPAGYEQYF. The CDR3 DNA reads TGTGCCAGCAGCCCCCCCGCCGGGTACGAGCAGTACTTC.

The V and J genes are TRBV7-9 and TRBJ2-1; tentatively, D is TRBD2 (5 bases). V was cut by 3 bases and J by 5 bases, with 5 bases left in between. This CDR3 is 12 amino acids long. Germline values: CDR1 SEHNR, CDR2 FQNEAQ (reference sequence). The CDR3 nucleotides are TGTGCCAGCAGCTTGAGGGACAATGAGCAGTTCTTC. This gives the protein CASSLRDNEQFF.

This CDR3 reads CASSVLQGPADNSPLHF. Written as DNA, the CDR3 is TGTGCCAGCAGCGTCCTACAGGGGCCGGCGGATAATTCACCCCTCCACTTT. The chain uses TRBV9 and TRBJ1-6, with 7 positions matching TRBD1. The CDR3 loop spans 17 amino acids. Germline V lookup: CDR1 SGDLS, CDR2 YYNGEE. Unmatched junction bases numbered 10, after V lost 2 bases and J lost 5 bases.

The chain has TRBV7-9 and TRBJ2-5; TRBD2 aligns across 8 bases. J lost 5 bases, V lost 6 bases, and 5 bases had no gene match. Germline V gene data show CDR1 as SEHNR and CDR2 as FQNEAQ (reference sequence). The CDR3 has 13 residues. Here the CDR3 reads CASSRTSQETQYF. The CDR3 nucleotides read TGTGCCAGCAGTCGGACTAGCCAGGAGACCCAGTACTTC.